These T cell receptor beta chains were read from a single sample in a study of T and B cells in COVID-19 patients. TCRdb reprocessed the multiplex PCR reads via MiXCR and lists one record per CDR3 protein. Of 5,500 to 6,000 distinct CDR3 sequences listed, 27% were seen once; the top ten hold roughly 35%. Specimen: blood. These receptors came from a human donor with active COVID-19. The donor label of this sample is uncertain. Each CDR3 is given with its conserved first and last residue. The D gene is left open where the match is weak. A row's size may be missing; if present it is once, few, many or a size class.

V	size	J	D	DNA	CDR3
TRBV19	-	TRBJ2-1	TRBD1	TGTGCCAGTAGTAGAACAGGGGGCGGATTCTTCAATGAGCAGTTCTTC	CASSRTGGGFFNEQFF
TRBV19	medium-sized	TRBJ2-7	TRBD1	TGTGCCAGTAGTACGTACACAAATCGACAGGGGGCTGGCTACGAGCAGTACTTC	CASSTYTNRQGAGYEQYF
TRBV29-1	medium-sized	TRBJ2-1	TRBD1	TGCAGCGTCCAGGGGGCCGGTCAGGGTGAGCAGTTCTTC	CSVQGAGQGEQFF
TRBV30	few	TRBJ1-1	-	TGTGCCTGGACCCGAGGGACCCTGAACACTGAAGCTTTCTTT	CAWTRGTLNTEAFF
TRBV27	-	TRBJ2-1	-	TGTGCCAGCATGGCAGGGAGCAATGAGCAGTTCTTC	CASMAGSNEQFF
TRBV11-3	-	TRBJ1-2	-	TGTGCCAGCAGCTTGGAAGGGTCGCGTTACTATGGCTACACCTTC	CASSLEGSRYYGYTF
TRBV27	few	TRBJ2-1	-	TGTGCCAGCGACTCCGGAGCAGGGCCATATCCCTACAATGAGCAGTTCTTC	CASDSGAGPYPYNEQFF
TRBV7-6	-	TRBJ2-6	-	TGTGCCAGCAGCTTATCTCATGGGGGGGCCAACGTCCTGACTTTC	CASSLSHGGANVLTF
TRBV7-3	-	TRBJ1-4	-	TGTGCCAGCAGCTTAACAAGACAGGCAGATGAAAAACTGTTTTTT	CASSLTRQADEKLFF
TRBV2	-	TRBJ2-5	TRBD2	TGTGCCAGCTCCACCGCCGGGGGGGGATATCAAGAGACCCAGTACTTC	CASSTAGGGYQETQYF
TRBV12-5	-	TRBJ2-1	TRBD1	TGTGCTAGTGGTTCGGCCCTGGGAGGACAGGGGGGTGAGCAGTTCTTC	CASGSALGGQGGEQFF
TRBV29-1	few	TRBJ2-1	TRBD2	TGCAGCGGCCGGACTAGCGGGGACTACAATGAGCAGTTCTTC	CSGRTSGDYNEQFF
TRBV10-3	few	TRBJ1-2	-	TGTGCCATCAGTAACGCGGTACAGGGTAATGGGTATGGCTACACCTTC	CAISNAVQGNGYGYTF
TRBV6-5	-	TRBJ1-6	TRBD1	TGTGCCAGCAGTCCGGGACAGGGCAAAACCTATAATTCACCCCTCCACTTT	CASSPGQGKTYNSPLHF
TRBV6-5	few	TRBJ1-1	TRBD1	TGTGCCAGCAGTTATCAGACAGGGGGGTTGAACACTGAAGCTTTCTTT	CASSYQTGGLNTEAFF
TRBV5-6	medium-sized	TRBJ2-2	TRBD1	TGTGCCAGCAGCTTGACAGGGGAAGCCCCGGGCACCGGGGAGCTGTTTTTT	CASSLTGEAPGTGELFF
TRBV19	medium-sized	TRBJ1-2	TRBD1	TGTGCCAGTGGGGAGGCAGGGGGGGTTAACTATGGCTACACCTTC	CASGEAGGVNYGYTF
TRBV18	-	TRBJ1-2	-	TGTGCCAGCTCAGGACTGAGGGTCCCTAATAACTATGGCTACACCTTC	CASSGLRVPNNYGYTF
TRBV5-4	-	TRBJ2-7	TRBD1	TGTGCCAGCAGTGACCCGGAGACAGGGGAAGACGAGCAGTACTTC	CASSDPETGEDEQYF
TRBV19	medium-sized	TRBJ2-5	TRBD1	TGTGCCAGTAGTCCGGGACAGGGGCTCCAGACCCAGTACTTC	CASSPGQGLQTQYF
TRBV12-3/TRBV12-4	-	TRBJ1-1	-	TGTGCCAGCAGGGGGACATTGAACACTGAAGCTTTCTTT	CASRGTLNTEAFF
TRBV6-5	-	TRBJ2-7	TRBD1	TGTGCCAGCTGTAGGGACAGGGGGAGCTCCTACGAGCAGTACTTC	CASCRDRGSSYEQYF
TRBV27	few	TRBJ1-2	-	TGTGCCAGCAGTTTATCAGGCGTAAGTTATGGAGGCTACACCTTC	CASSLSGVSYGGYTF
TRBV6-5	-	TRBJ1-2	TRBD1	TGTGCCAGCAGAGGGGGACAGGGGCTCCCCTATGGCTACACCTTC	CASRGGQGLPYGYTF
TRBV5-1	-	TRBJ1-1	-	TGCGCCAGCAGCTCCCGGGACCAGGGAGGGAACACTGAAGCTTTCTTT	CASSSRDQGGNTEAFF
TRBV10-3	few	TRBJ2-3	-	TGTGCCTTCCGGGGAACCGACACAGATACGCAGTATTTT	CAFRGTDTDTQYF
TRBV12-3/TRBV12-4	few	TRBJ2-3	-	TGTGCCAGCAGTTTTCAAGGGGCAGGGACAGATACGCAGTATTTT	CASSFQGAGTDTQYF
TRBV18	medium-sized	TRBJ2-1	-	TGTGCCAGCTCACCTACAGCAGACAATGAGCAGTTCTTC	CASSPTADNEQFF
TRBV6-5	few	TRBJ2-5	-	TGTGCCAGCAGCCGAAGGGAAGCCAGGGAGACCCAGTACTTC	CASSRREARETQYF
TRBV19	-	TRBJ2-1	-	TGTGCCAGTAGTCGTTCGGGGAAGCAGTTCTTC	CASSRSGKQFF
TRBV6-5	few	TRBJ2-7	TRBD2	TGTGCCAGCAGTCTATCTCTCCTCCCGCGGGGGGCCGCCTACGAGCAGTACTTC	CASSLSLLPRGAAYEQYF
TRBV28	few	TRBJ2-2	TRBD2	TGTGCCAGCAGACAAGCGGGAGGAGATCGGACCGGGGAGCTGTTTTTT	CASRQAGGDRTGELFF
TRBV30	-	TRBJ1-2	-	TGTGCCTGGAGTTCGGTGTATGGCTACACCTTC	CAWSSVYGYTF
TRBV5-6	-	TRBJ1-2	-	TGTGCCAGCAGCTTGAATTCTGGCAGGGGATCCTATGGCTACACCTTC	CASSLNSGRGSYGYTF
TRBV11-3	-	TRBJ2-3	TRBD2	TGTGCCAGCAGCGTAAAACCTAGCGGGGGGGTAGATACGCAGTATTTT	CASSVKPSGGVDTQYF
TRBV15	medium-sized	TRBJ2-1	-	TGTGCCACCAGCGAGGGCGGGGGCCTTTACAATGAGCAGTTCTTC	CATSEGGGLYNEQFF
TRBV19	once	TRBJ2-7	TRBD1	TGTGCCAGTAGTAAGGGACAGAGATCCTACGAGCAGTACTTC	CASSKGQRSYEQYF
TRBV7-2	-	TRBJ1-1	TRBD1	TGTGCCAGCATCCCGGGACAGGGTGGAGGCATGAACACTGAAGCTTTCTTT	CASIPGQGGGMNTEAFF
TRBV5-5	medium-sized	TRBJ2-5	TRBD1	TGTGCCAGCAGCGGAGTAGGGGGCTCAGAGACCCAGTACTTC	CASSGVGGSETQYF
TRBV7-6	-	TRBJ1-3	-	TGTGCCAGCAGCCAGGGTCTAGGAAACACCATATATTTT	CASSQGLGNTIYF
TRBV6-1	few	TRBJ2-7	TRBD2	TGTGCCAGCAAAATGACTAGCGGATATTCCTACGAGCAGTACTTC	CASKMTSGYSYEQYF
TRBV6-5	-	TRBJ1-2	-	TGTGCCACCTTCCCTCGAACCAGGGATGGCTACACCTTC	CATFPRTRDGYTF
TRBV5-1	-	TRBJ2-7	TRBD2	TGCGCCAGCAGCTTACCTCCCACCGGGACTAGCGGGATCTACGAGCAGTACTTC	CASSLPPTGTSGIYEQYF
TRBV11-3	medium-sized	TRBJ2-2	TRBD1	TGTGCCAGCAGCTCCGTGGACAGGTTTAGCTCGAACACCGGGGAGCTGTTTTTT	CASSSVDRFSSNTGELFF
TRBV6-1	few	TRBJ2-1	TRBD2	TGTGCCAGCATTAAAGGACTAGCGGGGGGGAATGAGCAGTTCTTC	CASIKGLAGGNEQFF
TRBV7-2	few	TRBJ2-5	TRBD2	TGTGCCAGCAGCTTAGAAGGGCGGGGGGGCACAGAGACCCAGTACTTC	CASSLEGRGGTETQYF
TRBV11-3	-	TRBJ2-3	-	TGTGCCAGCAGCTTAGCGGGGGCGTCGACGTCCACAGATACGCAGTATTTT	CASSLAGASTSTDTQYF
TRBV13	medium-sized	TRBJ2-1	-	TGTGCCAGCAGCTCGGACCTAAGGACGCTAAATGAGCAGTTCTTC	CASSSDLRTLNEQFF
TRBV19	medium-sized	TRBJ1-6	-	TGTGCCGTAAGGTCCGCGGGTCCCCTCCACTTT	CAVRSAGPLHF
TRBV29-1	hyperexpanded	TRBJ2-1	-	TGCAGCGTTGAACTCCTACCGACCGGACCGTCGGAGACAAGCTACAATGAGCAGTTCTTC	CSVELLPTGPSETSYNEQFF
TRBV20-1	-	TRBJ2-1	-	TGCAGTGCTAGCCGGGAGAATGAGCAGTTCTTC	CSASRENEQFF
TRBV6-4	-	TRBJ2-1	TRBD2	TGTGCCAGCAGTGACCGGACCCGGGGAGGGGATGAGCAGTTCTTC	CASSDRTRGGDEQFF
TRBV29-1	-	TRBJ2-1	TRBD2	TGCAGCGGCCGGACTAGCGGGAATGAGCAGTTCTTC	CSGRTSGNEQFF
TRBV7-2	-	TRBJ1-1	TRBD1	TGTGCCAGCAGTGGGACAGGGGACACTGAAGCTTTCTTT	CASSGTGDTEAFF
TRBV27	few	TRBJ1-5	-	TGTGCCAGCAGTTTACGGGCATATAGCAATCAGCCCCAGCATTTT	CASSLRAYSNQPQHF